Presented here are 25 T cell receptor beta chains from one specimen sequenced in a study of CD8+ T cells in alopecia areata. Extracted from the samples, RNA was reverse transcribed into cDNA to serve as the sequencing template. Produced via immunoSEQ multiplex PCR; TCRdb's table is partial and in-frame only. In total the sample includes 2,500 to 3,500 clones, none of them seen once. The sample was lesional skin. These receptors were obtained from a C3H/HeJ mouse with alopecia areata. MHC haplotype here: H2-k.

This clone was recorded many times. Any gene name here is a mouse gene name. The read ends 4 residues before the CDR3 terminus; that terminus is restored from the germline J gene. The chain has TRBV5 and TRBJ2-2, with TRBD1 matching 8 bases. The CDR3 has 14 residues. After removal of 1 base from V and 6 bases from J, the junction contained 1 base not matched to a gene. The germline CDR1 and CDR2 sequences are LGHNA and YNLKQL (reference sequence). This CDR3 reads CASSQVQGAGQLYF. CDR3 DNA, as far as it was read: TGTGCCAGCAGCCAAGTACAGGGGGCCGGG.

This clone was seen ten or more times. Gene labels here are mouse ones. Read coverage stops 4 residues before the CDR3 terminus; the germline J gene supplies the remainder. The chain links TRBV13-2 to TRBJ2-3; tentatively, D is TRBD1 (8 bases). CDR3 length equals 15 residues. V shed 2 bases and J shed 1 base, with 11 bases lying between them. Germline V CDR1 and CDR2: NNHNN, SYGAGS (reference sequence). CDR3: CASGETGGGAETLYF. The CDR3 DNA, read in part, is TGTGCCAGCGGTGAAACAGGGGGGGGTGCAGAA.

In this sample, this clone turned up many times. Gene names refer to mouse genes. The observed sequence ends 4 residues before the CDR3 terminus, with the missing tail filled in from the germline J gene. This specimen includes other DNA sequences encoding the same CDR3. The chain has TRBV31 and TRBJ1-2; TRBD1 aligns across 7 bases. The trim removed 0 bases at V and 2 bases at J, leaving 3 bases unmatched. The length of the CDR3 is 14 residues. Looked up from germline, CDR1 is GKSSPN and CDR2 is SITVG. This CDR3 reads CAWSLDRANSDYTF. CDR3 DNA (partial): TGTGCCTGGAGTCTCGACAGGGCGAACTCC.

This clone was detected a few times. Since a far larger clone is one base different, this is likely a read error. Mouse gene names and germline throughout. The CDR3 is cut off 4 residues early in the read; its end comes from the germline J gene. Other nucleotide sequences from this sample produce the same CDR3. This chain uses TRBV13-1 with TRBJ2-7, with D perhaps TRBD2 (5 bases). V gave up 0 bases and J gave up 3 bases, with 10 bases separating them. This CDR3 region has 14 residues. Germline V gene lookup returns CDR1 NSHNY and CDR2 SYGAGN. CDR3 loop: CASSDALGDYEQYF. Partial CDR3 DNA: TGTGCCAGCAGTGATGCGCTGGGAGACTAT.

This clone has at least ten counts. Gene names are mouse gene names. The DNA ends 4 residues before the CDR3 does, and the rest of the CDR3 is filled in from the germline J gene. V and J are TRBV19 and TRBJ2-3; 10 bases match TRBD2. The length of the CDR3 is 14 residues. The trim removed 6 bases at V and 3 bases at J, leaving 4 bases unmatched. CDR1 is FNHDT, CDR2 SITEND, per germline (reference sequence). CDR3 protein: CASIWGGAAETLYF. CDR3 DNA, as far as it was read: TGTGCCAGCATCTGGGGGGGCGCGGCAGAA. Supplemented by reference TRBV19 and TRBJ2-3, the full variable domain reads GGIITQTPKFLIGQEGQKLTLKCQQNFNHDTMYWYRQDSGKGLRLIYYSITENDLQKGDLSEGYDASREKKSSFSLTVTSAQKNEMAVFLCASIWGGAAETLYFGSGTRLTVL.

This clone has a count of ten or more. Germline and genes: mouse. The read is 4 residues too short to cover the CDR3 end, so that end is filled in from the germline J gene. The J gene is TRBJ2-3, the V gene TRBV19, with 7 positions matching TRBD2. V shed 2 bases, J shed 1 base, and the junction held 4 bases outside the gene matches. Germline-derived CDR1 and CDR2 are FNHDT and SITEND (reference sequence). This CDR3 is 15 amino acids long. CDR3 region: CASSITGVGAETLYF. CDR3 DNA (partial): TGTGCCAGCAGTATTACTGGGGTTGGTGCAGAA.

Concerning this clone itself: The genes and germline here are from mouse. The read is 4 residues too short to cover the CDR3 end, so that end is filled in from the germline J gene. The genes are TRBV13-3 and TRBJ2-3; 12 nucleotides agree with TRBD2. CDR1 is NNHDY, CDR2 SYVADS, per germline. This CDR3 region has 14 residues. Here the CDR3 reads CASSPDWGGETLYF. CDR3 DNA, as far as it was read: TGTGCCAGCAGTCCGGACTGGGGGGGAGAA.

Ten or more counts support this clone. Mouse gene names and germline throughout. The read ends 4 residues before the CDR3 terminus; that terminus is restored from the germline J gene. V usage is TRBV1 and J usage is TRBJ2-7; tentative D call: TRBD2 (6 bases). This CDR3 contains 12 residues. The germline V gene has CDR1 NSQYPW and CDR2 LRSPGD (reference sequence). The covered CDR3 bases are TGCACCTGCAGTCCACTGGGTTAT. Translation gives CTCSPLGY. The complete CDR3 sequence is CTCSPLGYEQYF.

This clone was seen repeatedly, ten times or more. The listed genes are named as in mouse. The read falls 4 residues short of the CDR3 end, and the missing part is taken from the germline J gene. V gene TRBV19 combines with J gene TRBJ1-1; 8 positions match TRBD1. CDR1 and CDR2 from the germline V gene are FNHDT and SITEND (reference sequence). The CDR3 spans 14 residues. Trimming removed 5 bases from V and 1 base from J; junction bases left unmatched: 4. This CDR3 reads CASSLDRGNTEVFF. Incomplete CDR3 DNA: TGTGCCAGCAGCCTTGACAGGGGAAACACA.

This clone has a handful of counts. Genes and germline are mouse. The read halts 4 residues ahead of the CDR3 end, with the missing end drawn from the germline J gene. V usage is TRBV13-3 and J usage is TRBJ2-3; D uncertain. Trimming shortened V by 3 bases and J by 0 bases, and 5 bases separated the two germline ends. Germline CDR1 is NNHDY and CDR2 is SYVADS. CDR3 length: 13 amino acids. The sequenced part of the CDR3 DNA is TGTGCCAGCAGTGCGACAAGTGCAGAA. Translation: CASSATSAE. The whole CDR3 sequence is CASSATSAETLYF.

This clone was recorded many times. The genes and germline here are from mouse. Partial CDR3 DNA: TGTGCCAGCAGTGATGCGGTGGAAAAC. It yields the protein CASSDAVEN. The full CDR3 is CASSDAVENTLYF. This rearrangement joins TRBV13-1 to TRBJ2-4, with D uncertain. The observed sequence ends 4 residues before the CDR3 terminus, with the missing tail filled in from the germline J gene. The CDR3 has 13 amino acids. Per germline, CDR1 NSHNY and CDR2 SYGAGN.

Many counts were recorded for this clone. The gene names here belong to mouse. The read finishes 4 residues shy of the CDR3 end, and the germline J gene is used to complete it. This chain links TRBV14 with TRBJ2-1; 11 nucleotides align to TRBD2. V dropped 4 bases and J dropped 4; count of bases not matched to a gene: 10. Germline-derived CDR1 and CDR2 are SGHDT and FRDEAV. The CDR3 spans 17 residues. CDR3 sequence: CASSPDWGVLGYAEQFF. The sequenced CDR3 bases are TGTGCCAGCAGTCCGGACTGGGGGGTACTTGGGTATGCT.

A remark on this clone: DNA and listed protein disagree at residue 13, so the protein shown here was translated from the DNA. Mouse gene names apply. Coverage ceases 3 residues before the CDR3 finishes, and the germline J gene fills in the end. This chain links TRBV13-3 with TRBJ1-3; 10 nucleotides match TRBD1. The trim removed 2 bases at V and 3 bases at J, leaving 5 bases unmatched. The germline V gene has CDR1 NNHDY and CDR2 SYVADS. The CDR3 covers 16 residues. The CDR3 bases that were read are TGTGCCAGCAGTGACCGACAGGGGGCTGGTGGAAATACG. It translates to CASSDRQGAGGNT. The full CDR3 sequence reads CASSDRQGAGGNTLYF.

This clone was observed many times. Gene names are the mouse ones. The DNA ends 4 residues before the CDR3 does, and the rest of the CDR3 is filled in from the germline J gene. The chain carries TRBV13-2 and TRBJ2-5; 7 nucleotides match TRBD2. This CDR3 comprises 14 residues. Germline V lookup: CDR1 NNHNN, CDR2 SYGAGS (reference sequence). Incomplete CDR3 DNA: TGTGCCAGCGGTGATTCCCTGGGGGAAGAC. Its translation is CASGDSLGED. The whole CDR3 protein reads CASGDSLGEDTQYF.

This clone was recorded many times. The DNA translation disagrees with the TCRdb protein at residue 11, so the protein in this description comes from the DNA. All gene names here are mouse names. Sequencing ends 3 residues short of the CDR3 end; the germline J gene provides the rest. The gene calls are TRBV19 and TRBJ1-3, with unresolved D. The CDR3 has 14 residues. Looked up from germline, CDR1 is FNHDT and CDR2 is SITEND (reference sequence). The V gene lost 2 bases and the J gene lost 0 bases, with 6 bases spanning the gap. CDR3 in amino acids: CASSISFSGNTLYF. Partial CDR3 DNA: TGTGCCAGCAGTATTTCATTTTCTGGAAATACG.

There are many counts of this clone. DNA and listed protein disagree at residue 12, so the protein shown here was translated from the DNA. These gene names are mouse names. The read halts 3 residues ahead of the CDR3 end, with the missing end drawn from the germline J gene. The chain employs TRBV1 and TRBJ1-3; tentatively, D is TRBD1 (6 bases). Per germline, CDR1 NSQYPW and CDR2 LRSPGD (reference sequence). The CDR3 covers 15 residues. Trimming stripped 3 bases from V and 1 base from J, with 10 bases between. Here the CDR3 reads CTCSALRGSGNTLYF. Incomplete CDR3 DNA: TGCACCTGCAGTGCCCTCAGGGGATCTGGAAATACG. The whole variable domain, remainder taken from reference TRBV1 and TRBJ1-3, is VTLLEQNPRWRLVPRGQAVNLRCILKNSQYPWMSWYQQDLQKQLQWLFTLRSPGDKEVKSLPGADYLATRVTDTELRLQVANMSQGRTLYCTCSALRGSGNTLYFGEGSRLIVV.

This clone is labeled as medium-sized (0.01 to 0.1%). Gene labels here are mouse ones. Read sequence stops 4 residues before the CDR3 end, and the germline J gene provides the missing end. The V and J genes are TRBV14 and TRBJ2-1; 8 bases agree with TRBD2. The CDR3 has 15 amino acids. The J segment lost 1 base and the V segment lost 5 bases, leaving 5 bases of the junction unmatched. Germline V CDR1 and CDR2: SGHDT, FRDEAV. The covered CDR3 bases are TGTGCCAGCAGGTCCGACTGGGGAAACTATGCT. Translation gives CASRSDWGNYA. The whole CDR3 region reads CASRSDWGNYAEQFF.

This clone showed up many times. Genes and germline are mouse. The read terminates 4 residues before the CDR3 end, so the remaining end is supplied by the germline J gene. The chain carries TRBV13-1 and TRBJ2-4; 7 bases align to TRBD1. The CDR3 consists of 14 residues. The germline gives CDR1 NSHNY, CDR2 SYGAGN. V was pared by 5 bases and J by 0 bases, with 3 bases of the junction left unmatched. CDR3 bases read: TGTGCCAGCAGCAGACAGGGTAGTCAAAAC. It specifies CASSRQGSQN. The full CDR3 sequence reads CASSRQGSQNTLYF.

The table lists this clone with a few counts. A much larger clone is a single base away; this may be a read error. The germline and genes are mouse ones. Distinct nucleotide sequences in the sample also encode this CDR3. The CDR3 sequence is CATPDSANTEVFF. The part of the CDR3 DNA that was read is TGTGCTACCCCCGACAGTGCGAACACA. The rearrangement uses TRBV29 and TRBJ1-1; D possibly corresponds to TRBD1 (5 bases). Coverage ceases 4 residues before the CDR3 finishes, and the germline J gene fills in the end. CDR3 length: 13 residues. Between the trimmed V and J ends, which lost 10 bases and 1 base, there was a span of 13 bases. Germline CDR1 reads MSHET; CDR2 reads SYDVDS. The whole variable domain, remainder taken from reference TRBV29 and TRBJ1-1, is DMKVTQMPRYLIKRMGENVLLECGQDMSHETMYWYRQDPGLGLQLIYISYDVDSNSEGDIPKGYRVSRKKREHFSLILDSAKTNQTSVYFCATPDSANTEVFFGKGTRLTVV.

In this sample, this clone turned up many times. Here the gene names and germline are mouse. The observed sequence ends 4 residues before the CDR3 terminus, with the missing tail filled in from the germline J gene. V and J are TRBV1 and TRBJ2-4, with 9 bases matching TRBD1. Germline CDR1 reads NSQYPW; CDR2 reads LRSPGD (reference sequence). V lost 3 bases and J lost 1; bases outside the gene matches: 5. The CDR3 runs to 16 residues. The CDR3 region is CTCSALRDRGQNTLYF. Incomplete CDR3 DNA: TGCACCTGCAGTGCCCTCCGGGACAGGGGTCAAAAC.

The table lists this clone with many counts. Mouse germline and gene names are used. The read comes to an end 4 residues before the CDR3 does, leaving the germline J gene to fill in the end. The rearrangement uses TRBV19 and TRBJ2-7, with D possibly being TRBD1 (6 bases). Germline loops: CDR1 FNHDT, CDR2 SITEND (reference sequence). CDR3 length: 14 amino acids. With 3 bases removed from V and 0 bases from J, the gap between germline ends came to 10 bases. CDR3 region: CASSSDRISYEQYF. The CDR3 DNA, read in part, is TGTGCCAGCAGTAGCGACAGGATCTCCTAT.

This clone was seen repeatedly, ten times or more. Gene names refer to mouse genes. CDR3 bases read: TGTGCCAGCAGTTTGGGGGGCGCT. It codes for CASSLGGA. The full CDR3 sequence reads CASSLGGAEQFF. V and J are TRBV14 and TRBJ2-1; perhaps TRBD2 as D (7 bases). Read data end 4 residues before the CDR3 end; the end is taken from the germline J gene. Germline assignment: CDR1 SGHDT and CDR2 FRDEAV. The CDR3 is 12 amino acids.

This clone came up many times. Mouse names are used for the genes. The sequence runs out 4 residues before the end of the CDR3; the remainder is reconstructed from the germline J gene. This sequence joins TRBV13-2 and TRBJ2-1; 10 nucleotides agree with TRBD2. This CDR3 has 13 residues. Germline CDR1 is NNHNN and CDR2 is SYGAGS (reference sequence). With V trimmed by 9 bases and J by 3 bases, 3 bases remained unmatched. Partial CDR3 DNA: TGTGCCATCCACTGGGGGGGCTATGCT. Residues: CAIHWGGYA. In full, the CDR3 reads CAIHWGGYAEQFF.

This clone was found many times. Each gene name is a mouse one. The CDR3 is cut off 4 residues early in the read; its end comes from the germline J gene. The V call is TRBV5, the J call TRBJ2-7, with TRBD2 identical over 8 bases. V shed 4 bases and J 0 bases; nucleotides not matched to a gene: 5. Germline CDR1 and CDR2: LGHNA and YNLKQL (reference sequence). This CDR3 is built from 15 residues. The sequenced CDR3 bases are TGTGCCAGCAGCCCGACTGGGGTGAGCTCCTAT. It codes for CASSPTGVSSY. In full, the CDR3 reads CASSPTGVSSYEQYF.

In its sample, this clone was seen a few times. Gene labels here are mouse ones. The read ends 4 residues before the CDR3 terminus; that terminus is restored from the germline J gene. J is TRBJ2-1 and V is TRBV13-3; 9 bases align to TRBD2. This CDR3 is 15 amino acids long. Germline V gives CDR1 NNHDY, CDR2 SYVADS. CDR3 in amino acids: CASSDWGGAGAEQFF. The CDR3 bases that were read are TGTGCCAGCAGTGATTGGGGGGGCGCGGGAGCT.